Below, one TCR beta chain is given with its context. Its antigen is still unknown. The entry originates in a study of T cell responses to AZD1222 COVID-19 vaccine. About the research overall: Doses given second, at about 4 or about 12 weeks, were pooled. Study-level results: The sample set comprised mostly white British donors with more females, and clonal diversity was possibly underestimated. In the spike-specific TCR repertoire, nearly half reportedly target unmutated variant regions.

Clones were read by immunoSEQ multiplex PCR, and TCRdb kept only the in-frame ones, dropping some. The table has roughly 150,000 clones, roughly 90% seen once. Germline V lookup: CDR1 LGHDT, CDR2 YNNKEL (reference sequence). The CDR3 consists of 15 residues. The V end was cut by 1 base, the J end by 2 bases, with 12 bases between. V is TRBV3-1 (or the pseudogene TRBV3-2) and J is TRBJ2-7; D possibly corresponds to TRBD2 (6 bases). The sequence came from an adult in good health. Material: peripheral blood, obtained on day 0 of AZD1222 vaccination. The CDR3 is CASSQALAETYEQYF. CDR3 coding DNA: TGTGCCAGCAGCCAAGCATTAGCGGAGACCTACGAGCAGTACTTC.